This TCR beta chain is drawn from a study of blood T cell repertoires in COVID-19. Study summary: Acute and convalescent COVID-19 samples came from the United States, Italy and Spain.

Methods used by the authors: From reference gene primer amplification, estimates of nucleated cell counts were derived. Data came from immunoSEQ multiplex PCR; TCRdb stores just in-frame clones and leaves some out. V, J and clone size are those of that table, while D and trimming were read from the DNA. Here the sample spans about 21,000 clones, about 80% being singletons. The receptor was isolated from a human donor in a cohort sampled during active COVID-19. Sequenced: peripheral blood.

The CDR3, as DNA: TGTGCCAGCAGCCTCAAAGGAGGCTCTGGAAACACCATATATTTT. This codes for CASSLKGGSGNTIYF. The rearrangement uses TRBV7-9 and TRBJ1-3; D uncertain. Germline assignment: CDR1 SEHNR and CDR2 FQNEAQ (reference sequence). V was cut by 5 bases and J by 0 bases, with 11 bases left in between. The CDR3 runs to 15 residues.